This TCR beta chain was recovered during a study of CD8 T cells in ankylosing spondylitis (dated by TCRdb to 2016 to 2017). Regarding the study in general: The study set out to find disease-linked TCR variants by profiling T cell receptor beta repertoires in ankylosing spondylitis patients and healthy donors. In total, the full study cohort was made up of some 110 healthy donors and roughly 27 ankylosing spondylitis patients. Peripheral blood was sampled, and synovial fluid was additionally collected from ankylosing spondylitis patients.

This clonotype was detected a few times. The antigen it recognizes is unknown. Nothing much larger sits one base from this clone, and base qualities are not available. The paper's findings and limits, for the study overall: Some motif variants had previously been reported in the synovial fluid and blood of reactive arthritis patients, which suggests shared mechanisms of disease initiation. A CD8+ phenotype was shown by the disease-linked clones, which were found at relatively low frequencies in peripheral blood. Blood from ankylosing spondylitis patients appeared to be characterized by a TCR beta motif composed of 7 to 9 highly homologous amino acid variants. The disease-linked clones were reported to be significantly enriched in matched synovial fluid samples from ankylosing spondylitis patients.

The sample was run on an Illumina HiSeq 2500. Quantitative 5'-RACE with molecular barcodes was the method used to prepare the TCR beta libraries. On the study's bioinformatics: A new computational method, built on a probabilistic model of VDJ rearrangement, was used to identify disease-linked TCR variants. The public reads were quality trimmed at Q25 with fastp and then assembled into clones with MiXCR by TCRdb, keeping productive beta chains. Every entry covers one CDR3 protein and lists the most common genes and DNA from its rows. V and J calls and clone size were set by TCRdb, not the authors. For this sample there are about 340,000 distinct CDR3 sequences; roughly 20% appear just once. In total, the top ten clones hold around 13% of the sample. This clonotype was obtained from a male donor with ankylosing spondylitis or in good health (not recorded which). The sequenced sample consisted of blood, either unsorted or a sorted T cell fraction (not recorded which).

The CDR3 region reads CAISESGRPQHF. The DNA sequence is given as TGTGCCATCAGTGAGTCTGGACGGCCCCAGCATTTT. The V and J genes are TRBV10-3 and TRBJ1-5, with the D segment identity uncertain. V and J lose 0 bases and 9 bases, and a span of 6 bases separates them. From the germline V gene, CDR1 is ENHRY and CDR2 is SYGVKD. Including the terminal cysteine and phenylalanine, the CDR3 comprises 12 residues. The read is trimmed to its CDR3 DNA, 36 bases read in frame from base 1.